These 27 T cell receptor beta chains share one sample of origin, sequenced in a study of T cell repertoires in cytomegalovirus infection. Each CDR3 protein is one row after TCRdb ran MiXCR on the reads. The table records 300,000 to 400,000 distinct CDR3 sequences, about 25% of them present only once. No antigen has been assigned to these receptors. Material: cultured PBMCs, obtained from culture after CMV antigen stimulation. The source is a human donor in good health (CMV status not recorded). Some clones in this sample may be carry-over from other donors' samples.

This clonotype occurred a few times. The J gene is TRBJ1-2, the V gene TRBV11-1, with TRBD1 as a possible D gene (6 bases). Per germline, CDR1 SGHAT and CDR2 FQDESV (reference sequence). V was pared by 5 bases and J by 3 bases, with 16 bases between. The CDR3 is 15 residues long. The CDR3 here is CASSVRDTVYYGYTF. The CDR3 bases are TGTGCCAGCAGCGTCCGGGACACCGTGTACTATGGCTACACCTTC.

This clonotype appeared many times. This chain links TRBV7-8 with TRBJ2-1; TRBD2 agrees at 11 bases. The germline V gene encodes CDR1 SGHVS and CDR2 FQNEAQ. The CDR3 length is 13 residues. V was clipped by 5 bases and J by 9 bases; unmatched bases: 3. CDR3 sequence: CASSELAGAEQFF. The CDR3 DNA reads as TGTGCCAGCAGCGAACTAGCGGGAGCTGAGCAGTTCTTC.

This clonotype was seen only once. The CDR3 loop reads CASSEAPGTGGLVYGYTF. CDR3 DNA sequence: TGTGCCAGCAGTGAAGCACCCGGGACAGGAGGTTTGGTCTATGGCTACACCTTC. This chain connects TRBV6-1 to TRBJ1-2; the match to TRBD1 covers 8 bases. V shed 0 bases, J shed 4 bases, and the junction held 13 bases outside the gene matches. CDR1 and CDR2 from the germline V gene are MNHNS and SASEGT. The CDR3 length is 18 residues.

The chain recombines TRBV20-1 with TRBJ2-1, with unresolved D. V gave up 4 bases and J gave up 0 bases, with 13 bases separating them. This CDR3 is built from 15 residues. The germline V gene has CDR1 DFQATT and CDR2 SNEGSKA (reference sequence). In DNA form, the CDR3 reads TGCAGTGCTAAACCGCCGACGAACTCCTACAATGAGCAGTTCTTC. Protein product: CSAKPPTNSYNEQFF.

The J gene is TRBJ1-1, the V gene TRBV5-1, with D unclear. CDR1 and CDR2 (germline): SGHRS, YFSETQ. The CDR3 has 13 amino acids. Trimming took off 4 bases at V and 2 bases at J, with 9 bases between the two ends. This chain's CDR3 is CASSVQHNTEAFF. CDR3 DNA: TGCGCCAGCAGCGTCCAGCATAACACTGAAGCTTTCTTT.

There are many counts of this clonotype. The V call is TRBV19, the J call TRBJ2-1; maybe TRBD1 (6 bases). Trimming pared 3 bases from V and 4 bases from J, leaving 13 bases between. CDR1 is LNHDA and CDR2 is SQIVND in the germline V gene (reference sequence). This CDR3 has 15 residues. CDR3 nucleotide sequence: TGTGCCAGTAGTATCCCCACAGGGTTATACAATGAGCAGTTCTTC. As protein: CASSIPTGLYNEQFF.

This clonotype was seen more than once but under ten times. This chain connects TRBV3-1 to TRBJ2-5; TRBD2 matches at 7 bases. The ends lost 0 bases at V and 5 bases at J; junction bases unmatched: 12. This CDR3 region has 17 residues. Germline-derived CDR1 and CDR2 are LGHDT and YNNKEL (reference sequence). CDR3 in amino acids: CASSQDKVSGGVETQYF. DNA of the CDR3: TGTGCCAGCAGCCAAGATAAGGTGTCGGGAGGAGTGGAGACCCAGTACTTC.

The chain has TRBV6-8 and TRBJ1-1; the D gene is possibly TRBD1 (6 bases). V dropped 0 bases and J dropped 4 bases, with 12 bases sitting between them. This CDR3 spans 15 amino acids. CDR1 MNHGY and CDR2 SAAAGT come from the germline V gene. The CDR3 loop reads CASSYSGRGGTEAFF. In DNA, the CDR3 is TGTGCCAGCAGTTACTCAGGCAGGGGCGGCACTGAAGCTTTCTTT.

The rearrangement links TRBV28 to TRBJ2-7; D possibly uses TRBD1 or TRBD2 (5 bases each). Germline CDR1 and CDR2: MDHEN and SYDVKM. This CDR3 has 15 residues. The germline V and J ends were trimmed by 6 bases and 2 bases, with 17 bases remaining between them. DNA for the CDR3: TGTGCCAGCAGAAATACCGGGGCCCCAGCCTACGAGCAGTACTTC. Translation: CASRNTGAPAYEQYF.

This clonotype was counted only a few times. The chain is built from TRBV15 and TRBJ1-5, with a tentative D call TRBD1 (5 bases). The CDR3 consists of 13 residues. Germline assignment: CDR1 LNHNV and CDR2 YYDKDF (reference sequence). Trimming left V 5 bases short and J 3 bases short, with 8 bases between. The CDR3 nucleotides are TGTGCCACCAGCGAGGGGATCAATCAGCCCCAGCATTTT. This encodes CATSEGINQPQHF.

The chain is built from TRBV20-1 and TRBJ2-7; 10 bases map to TRBD2. Germline assignment: CDR1 DFQATT and CDR2 SNEGSKA (reference sequence). The CDR3 loop spans 16 amino acids. V lost 3 bases, J lost 2 bases, and 10 bases stayed unmatched. DNA of the CDR3: TGCAGTGCTAGGGGGGTAGCGGGAGGTCGAACCTACGAGCAGTACGTC. This encodes CSARGVAGGRTYEQYV.

This clonotype has ten or more counts. The J gene is TRBJ1-2, the V gene TRBV7-2; D gene uncertain. V was pared by 5 bases and J by 6 bases, with 13 bases between. CDR1 SGHTA and CDR2 FQGNSA come from the germline V gene. CDR3 length equals 13 residues. As DNA, the CDR3 is TGTGCCAGCAGCCGGGGTGGTGGGGATGGCTACACCTTC. This sequence encodes CASSRGGGDGYTF.

This clonotype was recorded a few times. The chain joins TRBV11-2 to TRBJ2-1; D tentatively reads TRBD1 or TRBD2 (7 bases each). The germline V gene encodes CDR1 SGHAT and CDR2 FQNNGV. The CDR3 consists of 15 residues. Trimming stripped 4 bases from V and 6 bases from J, with 16 bases between. This CDR3 reads CASSSPGRGGNEQFF. The CDR3 DNA sequence: TGTGCCAGCAGCTCCCCGGGCAGGGGGGGCAATGAGCAGTTCTTC.

The chain is built from TRBV20-1 and TRBJ2-4; TRBD1 might be the D (5 bases). Trimming pared 5 bases from V and 5 bases from J, leaving 16 bases between. The CDR3 is 14 amino acids. From germline, CDR1 is DFQATT and CDR2 SNEGSKA (reference sequence). The CDR3 here is CSASRQGTENIQYF. The CDR3 coding sequence is TGCAGTGCTTCCCGCCAGGGAACCGAAAACATTCAGTACTTC.

This clonotype has just a few counts. The chain employs TRBV4-3 and TRBJ2-1, with no clear D. This CDR3 has 15 residues. Germline lookup yields CDR1 LGHNA and CDR2 YSLEER. Trimming took 2 bases from V and 1 from J, leaving 9 bases between them. This CDR3 reads CASSQIRGSYNEQFF. Here the CDR3 DNA reads TGCGCCAGCAGCCAAATCCGAGGATCCTACAATGAGCAGTTCTTC.

This clonotype was counted many times. The chain combines TRBV20-1 with TRBJ1-1; 7 bases agree with TRBD1. The V segment lost 4 bases and the J segment 0 bases; nucleotides outside the gene matches: 5. This CDR3 has 14 residues. Germline CDR1 is DFQATT and CDR2 is SNEGSKA (reference sequence). CDR3 bases: TGCAGTGCTACTAAGGGGGCTATGAACACTGAAGCTTTCTTT. Translating gives CSATKGAMNTEAFF.

This clonotype turned up a few times. The rearrangement joins TRBV12-3 or TRBV12-4 to TRBJ2-2, with D maybe TRBD2 (5 bases). The CDR3 consists of 16 residues. V was trimmed by 7 bases and J by 2 bases, leaving 17 bases between them. CDR3 nucleotide sequence: TGTGCCAGCACCCCAGTCGGGCGGGTAAACACCGGGGAGCTGTTTTTT. Translated, it gives CASTPVGRVNTGELFF.

V is TRBV7-9 and J is TRBJ2-3, with D unclear. Trimming stripped 4 bases from V and 0 bases from J, with 11 bases between. CDR1 is SEHNR and CDR2 is FQNEAQ in the germline V gene (reference sequence). The CDR3 spans 15 residues. CDR3 amino acids: CASSSYSPSTDTQYF. As DNA, the CDR3 is TGTGCCAGCAGCTCCTATTCTCCTAGCACAGATACGCAGTATTTT.

This clonotype was seen more than once but under ten times. V and J are TRBV7-2 and TRBJ1-2; 7 nucleotides align to TRBD1. From germline, CDR1 is SGHTA and CDR2 FQGNSA. J gave up 4 bases and V 4 bases, and 6 bases lay outside the gene matches. The CDR3 is made up of 14 amino acids. The CDR3 sequence: CASSSRQGSYGYTF. CDR3 DNA: TGTGCCAGCAGCTCCAGACAGGGTAGCTATGGCTACACCTTC.

V and J are TRBV28 and TRBJ1-1; D remains ambiguous. The germline V and J ends were trimmed by 6 bases and 0 bases, with 11 bases remaining between them. CDR3 size: 14 residues. Germline V gives CDR1 MDHEN, CDR2 SYDVKM. The CDR3 nucleotides are TGTGCCAGCAGGGCCGCGGGCGTGAACACTGAAGCTTTCTTT. It encodes CASRAAGVNTEAFF.

This clonotype was detected many times. The chain joins TRBV11-2 to TRBJ2-5, with D unresolved. The V end lost 5 bases, the J end lost 5 bases, and 9 bases lay between the germline ends. The CDR3 spans 12 residues. Per germline, CDR1 SGHAT and CDR2 FQNNGV. The CDR3 spells CASSPLWETQYF. The CDR3, as DNA: TGTGCCAGCAGCCCCCTCTGGGAGACCCAGTACTTC.

The V gene is TRBV30, the J gene TRBJ1-5; D uncertain. Germline values: CDR1 GTSNPN, CDR2 SVGIG (reference sequence). This CDR3 is built from 13 residues. V lost 0 bases to trimming and J lost 8 bases, with 11 bases between them. The CDR3 sequence is CAWSVTGKEPQHF. In DNA, the CDR3 is TGTGCCTGGAGTGTAACTGGGAAAGAGCCCCAGCATTTT.

This clonotype was observed a few times. The gene calls are TRBV10-3 and TRBJ2-7, with TRBD2 matching 13 bases. CDR3 size: 15 residues. Per the germline V gene, CDR1 is ENHRY and CDR2 is SYGVKD. Trimming at V came to 2 bases and at J to 9 bases, leaving 7 bases not matched to a gene. CDR3 region: CAISETSGRAFRQYF. The CDR3, as DNA: TGTGCCATCAGTGAGACTAGCGGGAGGGCTTTCCGGCAGTACTTC.

The chain combines TRBV11-3 with TRBJ1-1; a weak D match, TRBD1 (6 bases). Trimming took off 0 bases at V and 6 bases at J, with 20 bases between the two ends. This CDR3 region has 17 residues. From germline, CDR1 is SGHNT and CDR2 YENEEA. CDR3 coding DNA: TGTGCCAGCAGCTTAGATCAACGCGGCAGGGGATTTCCTGAAGCTTTCTTT. This encodes CASSLDQRGRGFPEAFF.

The sample holds a few counts of this clonotype. The chain couples TRBV6-6 to TRBJ2-5, with no clear D. CDR1 is MNHNY and CDR2 is SVGAGI in the germline V gene (reference sequence). The length of the CDR3 is 11 residues. Trimming cost V 5 bases and J 7 bases, with 8 bases left between them. Written as DNA, the CDR3 is TGTGCCAGCAGTGACGGTGGGACCCAGTACTTC. It translates to CASSDGGTQYF.

This clonotype appeared a few times. The V and J genes are TRBV20-1 and TRBJ2-3, with D possibly being TRBD1 or TRBD2 (5 bases each). CDR1 DFQATT and CDR2 SNEGSKA come from the germline V gene (reference sequence). V lost 2 bases to trimming and J lost 2 bases, with 11 bases between them. The CDR3 totals 14 residues. The CDR3 region has the DNA TGCAGTGCTAGACTTTCCGGGGCCACAGATACGCAGTATTTT. Protein: CSARLSGATDTQYF.

This chain joins TRBV28 and TRBJ2-7; D remains unclear. The germline gives CDR1 MDHEN, CDR2 SYDVKM. V gave up 6 bases and J gave up 3 bases, with 12 bases separating them. There are 13 residues in the CDR3. The CDR3 region is CASSLFSYYEQYF. As DNA, the CDR3 is TGTGCCAGCAGCCTCTTCAGTTACTACGAGCAGTACTTC.